The clone carrying this T cell receptor (beta chain) was seen ten or more times. The source of the sample is a study of human T cells and chemical hapten exposure. Time point reported: patch test 2, 6 weeks after DPC sensitization. The sample's treatment: therapeutic diphenylcyclopropenone sensitization with weekly scalp DPC. TCRdb recomputed calls from the RACE reads with MiXCR, one row per CDR3 protein. The sample gives about 69,000 distinct CDR3 sequences, around a tenth of which show up once; around 7% is in the top ten. Material: whole blood, obtained in connection with sensitization to the hapten diphenylcyclopropenone (DPC). This TCR came from a woman in her fifties or sixties with alopecia areata. Some clones in this sample may be carry-over from other donors' samples.

CDR3 loop: CASRRQTGELFF. The CDR3, as DNA: TGTGCCAGCAGGCGACAGACCGGGGAGCTGTTTTTT. The V call is TRBV6-5, the J call TRBJ2-2, with a tentative D call TRBD1 (5 bases). V lost 6 bases, J lost 5 bases, and 7 bases lay in between. This CDR3 contains 12 residues. Germline V gene lookup returns CDR1 MNHEY and CDR2 SVGAGI.